A selection of T cell receptor beta chains follows, all from one sample in a study of T cells expressing NK-cell markers. Using the 5' RACE reads, TCRdb records one entry per CDR3 protein without DNA. The repertoire table contains 400,000 or so distinct CDR3 sequences. Sequences were obtained from blood T cells: a sorted CD56 or NKG2C T cell subset, CD4+ or CD8+ T cells, or bulk PBMC T cells (not recorded which). These receptors were obtained from a woman in her forties or fifties in good health. Both conserved end residues are part of each CDR3. Each record gives: J gene, V gene, CDR3 protein.

J: TRBJ2-2
V: TRBV4-1
CDR3: CASSQVSLAGELFF

J: TRBJ2-2
V: TRBV12-3/TRBV12-4
CDR3: CASSTLGLAGVGELFF

J: TRBJ1-5
V: TRBV12-3/TRBV12-4
CDR3: CASSFSQEANQPQHF

J: TRBJ2-1
V: TRBV4-2
CDR3: CASSQGSNELAGGANEQFF

J: TRBJ2-1
V: TRBV5-4
CDR3: CASVGTGSYNEQFF

J: TRBJ2-2
V: TRBV29-1
CDR3: CSVEGGRGDTGELFF

J: TRBJ2-2
V: TRBV12-3/TRBV12-4
CDR3: CASTLGTGSNTGELFF

J: TRBJ2-4
V: TRBV30
CDR3: CACSGYKKNIQYF

J: TRBJ1-6
V: TRBV12-3/TRBV12-4
CDR3: CASSLLGRDNSPLHF

J: TRBJ2-1
V: TRBV29-1
CDR3: CSVEVAGGLSNEQFF

J: TRBJ2-1
V: TRBV6-6
CDR3: CASSKYTSSSYNEQFF

J: TRBJ2-1
V: TRBV25-1
CDR3: CASLTYNEQFF

J: TRBJ2-3
V: TRBV7-9
CDR3: CASSRGEGPSTDTQYF

J: TRBJ2-1
V: TRBV12-3/TRBV12-4
CDR3: CASSPYGLAGSVFNEQFF

J: TRBJ2-5
V: TRBV20-1
CDR3: CSARDLRERETQYF

J: TRBJ2-5
V: TRBV12-3/TRBV12-4
CDR3: CASTPRRDQETQYF

J: TRBJ2-2
V: TRBV18
CDR3: CASSTRGADTGELFF

J: TRBJ1-1
V: TRBV6-1
CDR3: CASRGLRGNTEAFF

J: TRBJ2-3
V: TRBV3-1
CDR3: CASSHHGGVGGTDTQYF

J: TRBJ1-2
V: TRBV12-3/TRBV12-4
CDR3: CASSPRTDYGYTF

J: TRBJ2-1
V: TRBV4-1
CDR3: CASSPGAPRGSEQFF

J: TRBJ1-4
V: TRBV25-1
CDR3: CASSVQQGQGEKLFF

J: TRBJ2-1
V: TRBV20-1
CDR3: CSAFSLTSGIDNEQFF

J: TRBJ2-1
V: TRBV7-3
CDR3: CASSLAGRRNNEQFF

J: TRBJ2-3
V: TRBV20-1
CDR3: CSARNWEGREGADTQYF

J: TRBJ1-5
V: TRBV7-2
CDR3: CASSLARGHQPQHF

J: TRBJ2-1
V: TRBV20-1
CDR3: CSARYQGRGLYNEQFF

J: TRBJ1-1
V: TRBV27
CDR3: CASSLPRSDEAFF

J: TRBJ2-1
V: TRBV9
CDR3: CASSVGKGVYNEQFF

J: TRBJ2-5
V: TRBV12-3/TRBV12-4
CDR3: CASSFFYGETQYF

J: TRBJ1-1
V: TRBV12-3/TRBV12-4
CDR3: CASTTGGTEAFF

J: TRBJ1-1
V: TRBV28
CDR3: CASSSVGTGDTEAFF

J: TRBJ1-1
V: TRBV7-6
CDR3: CASSPAGSDTEAFF

J: TRBJ2-3
V: TRBV12-3/TRBV12-4
CDR3: CASSAPLTDTQYF

J: TRBJ2-7
V: TRBV27
CDR3: CASSTRAEGYEQYF

J: TRBJ2-5
V: TRBV12-3/TRBV12-4
CDR3: CASSRAGGARNWETQYF

J: TRBJ1-2
V: TRBV5-6
CDR3: CASSLGGDGNYGYTF

J: TRBJ2-7
V: TRBV20-1
CDR3: CSARGKTGAPPYEQYF

J: TRBJ1-2
V: TRBV14
CDR3: CASSLGHVDYGYTF

J: TRBJ1-2
V: TRBV12-3/TRBV12-4
CDR3: CASSLGVYGYTF

J: TRBJ1-2
V: TRBV5-1
CDR3: CASSLVLGGGYTF